Listed below are T cell receptor beta chains from one sample, sequenced in a study of OX40 agonist ivuxolimab in advanced cancers. Measured with immunoSEQ multiplex PCR; TCRdb has only the in-frame clones, and not every one. The sample includes about 82,000 clones, 92% of them seen just once. The sample consisted of CD4+ or CD8+ T cells sorted from blood, taken in a trial of the OX40 agonist ivuxolimab. These receptors were obtained from an adult with an advanced solid tumor such as melanoma, head and neck, liver or kidney cancer. CDR3s include the opening cysteine and the closing phenylalanine or tryptophan. The D gene is left open where the match is weak. Some rows mark clone size as missing; the rest say once, few, many or name a class of expanded clone.

NA | TRBJ1-2 | few | TRBV2 | TGTGCCAGCTACGGGGGGCTTGGCTACACCTTC | CASYGGLGYTF
NA | TRBJ1-5 | NA | TRBV5-6 | TGTGCCAGCAGCCCAGGGACCCGTAATCAGCCCCAGCATTTT | CASSPGTRNQPQHF
NA | TRBJ2-7 | NA | TRBV27 | TGTGCCAGCAGTTTTGGGGGGGCCCCCTACGAGCAGTACTTC | CASSFGGAPYEQYF
NA | TRBJ1-1 | NA | TRBV19 | TGTGCCAGTAGTATAGACCTCGGCAGGGAAATTGACAACCCTGAAGCTTTCTTT | CASSIDLGREIDNPEAFF
NA | TRBJ2-5 | NA | TRBV7-3 | TGTGCCAGCAGCTTAACGCCAGCCGCTCAAGAGACCCAGTACTTC | CASSLTPAAQETQYF
NA | TRBJ2-7 | NA | TRBV5-1 | TGCGCCAGCAGGGGGACGGACTCCTACGAGCAGTACTTC | CASRGTDSYEQYF
NA | TRBJ1-2 | once | TRBV14 | TGTGCCAGCAGCCAAGAGGAATACTATGGCTACACCTTC | CASSQEEYYGYTF
NA | TRBJ1-2 | NA | TRBV15 | TGTGCCACCAGCAGAGAGGGGGGATATGGCTACACCTTC | CATSREGGYGYTF
TRBD2 | TRBJ2-7 | NA | TRBV7-2 | TGTGCCAGCAGCTATAGCGGGGGGGCCTACGAGCAGTACTTC | CASSYSGGAYEQYF
NA | TRBJ1-5 | NA | TRBV5-8 | TGTGCCAGCAGCTTCTCTGAGCGGTGGGGCAATCAGCCCCAGCATTTT | CASSFSERWGNQPQHF
NA | TRBJ1-2 | large | TRBV6-1 | TGTGCCAGCAGTGTAGGGAGAACAGGGAACGATGGCTACACCTTC | CASSVGRTGNDGYTF
NA | TRBJ2-5 | NA | TRBV27 | TGTGCCAGCCGTTCCCGAGACACTCAAGAGACCCAGTACTTC | CASRSRDTQETQYF
NA | TRBJ1-3 | NA | TRBV5-1 | TGCGCCAGCAGCCCGGACGGACTTGGAAACACCATATATTTT | CASSPDGLGNTIYF
NA | TRBJ2-3 | once | TRBV7-6 | TGTGCCAGCAGCTCCCCGGGCTACTATACGCAGTATTTT | CASSSPGYYTQYF
TRBD1 | TRBJ1-2 | NA | TRBV19 | TGTGCCAGTAGTACCCCGGGACAGGAGGGGTGGTATGGCTACACCTTC | CASSTPGQEGWYGYTF